This T cell receptor beta chain was profiled in a study of T cell responses to AZD1222 COVID-19 vaccine. General observations from the study: Unmutated variant regions are reportedly the target of nearly half of TCRs that are spike-specific.

Here immunoSEQ multiplex PCR was the method, and the copy in TCRdb shows in-frame clones only, minus some. The sample holds about 170,000 clones, roughly 90% seen once. The CDR3 is 17 amino acids. Germline lookup yields CDR1 LGHNA and CDR2 YNFKEQ. Germline trimming cut 4 bases from V and 0 bases from J; bases unmatched to any gene: 5. In the case of this clone: The antigen is unknown.

The receptor's source is an adult in good health. This sequence joins TRBV4-2 and TRBJ2-3, with 12 bases fitting TRBD2. The material sequenced was peripheral blood, taken on day 0 of AZD1222 vaccination. Here the CDR3 reads CASSRSSGGESTDTQYF. CDR3 nucleotides: TGTGCCAGCAGCCGGTCTAGCGGGGGGGAAAGCACAGATACGCAGTATTTT.